This paragraph reports one TCR beta chain. Its antigen is undetermined. This entry comes from a study of cytomegalovirus exposure and HLA in healthy donors. Study information: An earlier analysis identified under 130 million unique TCR beta sequences in about 200 million T cells.

This cohort consisted of healthy bone marrow donors. In germline, CDR1 is MNHEY, CDR2 SVGAGI. This CDR3 has 15 residues. Trimming shortened V by 0 bases and J by 8 bases, and 16 bases separated the two germline ends. Whole-study results and caveats: It emerged from a later analysis that several of the most significant clusters appeared to be linked to common viral pathogens. According to reports, the classifier identified cytomegalovirus status with high specificity and sensitivity.

Researchers ran the PCR with 60 Vbeta and 13 Jbeta primers. Method: immunoSEQ multiplex PCR; TCRdb's copy keeps in-frame clones and lacks some. The sample shows tens of thousands of clones, roughly 80% of them seen only once. Sequenced: PBMCs. This chain uses TRBV6-5 with TRBJ1-2; no firm D call. This TCR came from a girl aged 2-15 years in good health and CMV-seropositive. CDR3 bases: TGTGCCAGCAGTTACTCGACCGGAGGGCTGCTAGGCTACACCTTC. It translates to CASSYSTGGLLGYTF.